The present T cell receptor (beta chain) was sequenced within a study of identical twins. A word on this clonotype: A read error may explain this, as a much larger clone is one base away.

Through template switching, a universal primer site was introduced, and the cDNA contained unique molecular identifiers. TCRdb re-derived calls from the 5' RACE reads in MiXCR, one entry per CDR3 protein. This table holds around 220,000 distinct CDR3 sequences, over 9.5% found once. Input material: memory T cells sorted from blood. The receptor was isolated from a man aged 45-65 years in good health.

The CDR3 here is CASRSPQVLRGLPLHF. The CDR3, as DNA: TGTGCCAGCAGGTCCCCGCAGGTACTCAGGGGTTTACCCCTCCACTTT. This chain joins TRBV28 and TRBJ1-6; D perhaps matches TRBD1 (6 bases). In germline, CDR1 is MDHEN, CDR2 SYDVKM. V was clipped by 6 bases and J by 12 bases, with 24 bases between them. This CDR3 has 16 residues.